This entry describes one T cell receptor beta chain. Its target is unknown. The Oncomine TCR Beta short-read assay was what sequenced the DNA obtained from cultured CD4+ T cells. TCRdb re-called the PCR reads with MiXCR, one entry per CDR3 protein. Of under 20,000 distinct CDR3 sequences listed, about 45% are singletons. The sample is drawn from a study of vaccination and CD4 T cells after COVID-19. Study information: Nasal swab PCR showed SARS-CoV-2 in convalescent patients, under ten with mild and one with severe disease. Study results and limitations: Counts of SARS-CoV-2-reactive clonotypes had a median that went from around 21 to 38, a nonsignificant change.

The sample's time point: late sampling 161 to 241 days after vaccination in a few convalescent patients. Treatment specified: roughly ten-day PBMC culture with coronavirus spike peptide pools or control peptides (ViraFEST assay). CDR3 length equals 14 residues. The germline V gene has CDR1 SNHLY and CDR2 FYNNEI. The V end lost 2 bases, the J end lost 9 bases, and 17 bases lay between the germline ends. The receptor was derived from a human donor who had recovered from COVID-19. The sequences come from CD4+ T cells from blood, cultured in vitro, collected about 7 months after SARS-CoV-2 vaccination. V is TRBV2 and J is TRBJ2-7; either TRBD1 or TRBD2 may fit D (5 bases each). The CDR3 reads CASSERLGEYRQYF. Here the CDR3 DNA reads TGTGCCAGCAGTGAAAGGCTAGGGGAGTATAGGCAGTACTTC.